This TCR beta chain was captured by sequencing in a study of chemoradiotherapy in HPV16-positive cancers. V lost 6 bases and J lost 0, with 6 bases in between. This CDR3 has 12 amino acids. CDR1 ENHRY and CDR2 SYGVKD come from the germline V gene. The repertoire was sequenced with immunoSEQ multiplex PCR; TCRdb's copy has only in-frame clones and lacks some. The table has about 7,800 clones, around 68% seen once. The TCR was taken from a human donor with HPV-associated anogenital cancer. This specimen was taken from a patient who underwent chemoradiotherapy. The chain employs TRBV10-3 and TRBJ2-7; the D is unclear. The CDR3 here is CAIRADSYEQYV. CDR3 DNA sequence: TGTGCCATCAGGGCGGACTCCTACGAGCAGTACGTC.